These 16 T cell receptor beta chains were all obtained from the same sample, sequenced in a study of radiation and T cells in renal cell carcinoma. Measured with immunoSEQ multiplex PCR; TCRdb has only the in-frame clones, and not every one. Of 130,000 or so clones in the sample, 70% to 90% were seen once. Documented time point: baseline pretreatment blood. The sample's treatment: 15 Gy SBRT to primary tumor, nephrectomy 4 weeks later. The source material was blood, sampled from a patient whose treatment included radiotherapy and nephrectomy. Receptors were obtained from a woman between 50 and 59 years old with renal cell carcinoma.

This chain connects TRBV6-5 to TRBJ1-5; D is undetermined. The V gene's germline CDR1 is MNHEY and CDR2 SVGAGI. This CDR3 has 15 amino acids. V dropped 2 bases and J dropped 0 bases, with 8 bases sitting between them. CDR3 sequence reads: CASSYKTYSNQPQHF. DNA of the CDR3: TGTGCCAGCAGTTACAAAACCTATAGCAATCAGCCCCAGCATTTT.

The chain has TRBV9 and TRBJ2-3; D is perhaps TRBD2 (5 bases). The CDR3 length is 13 residues. Germline assignment: CDR1 SGDLS and CDR2 YYNGEE. The V and J ends lost 5 bases and 6 bases respectively, with 13 bases between them. CDR3 residues: CASSHEGQDTQYF. Here the CDR3 DNA reads TGTGCCAGCAGTCATGAGGGCCAGGATACGCAGTATTTT.

The chain joins TRBV5-4 to TRBJ2-1; D remains ambiguous. V shed 1 base and J shed 7 bases, with 9 bases lying between them. Germline V lookup: CDR1 SGHNT, CDR2 YYREEE (reference sequence). CDR3 length equals 13 residues. The CDR3 bases are TGTGCCAGCAGCTTGATTGCGGAAAATGAGCAGTTCTTC. It translates to CASSLIAENEQFF.

The gene calls are TRBV2 and TRBJ1-1; tentative D call: TRBD1 (5 bases). The CDR3 totals 12 residues. Germline V gene data show CDR1 as SNHLY and CDR2 as FYNNEI. The V and J ends lost 3 bases and 11 bases respectively, with 13 bases between them. The CDR3 protein is CASSEAGPAAFF. The CDR3 nucleotides read TGTGCCAGCAGTGAGGCGGGACCGGCGGCTTTCTTT. Complete variable domain (other parts from reference TRBV2 and TRBJ1-1): EPEVTQTPSHQVTQMGQEVILRCVPISNHLYFYWYRQILGQKVEFLVSFYNNEISEKSEIFDDQFSVERPDGSNFTLKIRSTKLEDSAMYFCASSEAGPAAFFGQGTRLTVV.

This sequence joins TRBV5-1 and TRBJ2-3; tentatively, D is TRBD1 (5 bases). This CDR3 has 14 amino acids. Per germline, CDR1 SGHRS and CDR2 YFSETQ. The germline V and J ends were trimmed by 6 bases and 0 bases, with 11 bases remaining between them. CDR3 in amino acids: CASIMGPSTDTQYF. Here the CDR3 DNA reads TGCGCCAGCATAATGGGGCCGAGCACAGATACGCAGTATTTT. Looking up the rest from reference TRBV5-1 and TRBJ2-3 gives the full variable domain: KAGVTQTPRYLIKTRGQQVTLSCSPISGHRSVSWYQQTPGQGLQFLFEYFSETQRNKGNFPGRFSGRQFSNSRSEMNVSTLELGDSALYLCASIMGPSTDTQYFGPGTRLTVL.

This chain connects TRBV25-1 to TRBJ1-2; maybe TRBD1 (5 bases). The germline gives CDR1 MGHDK, CDR2 SYGVNS. Trimming removed 5 bases from V and 10 bases from J, with 14 bases in between. This CDR3 has 12 residues. CDR3 in DNA: TGTGCCAGCAGTCAAGACCCGGGGGACTACACCTTC. It specifies CASSQDPGDYTF.

This clone was found a few times. This sequence joins TRBV2 and TRBJ2-7; 8 nucleotides match TRBD1. Germline V gene sequence: CDR1 SNHLY, CDR2 FYNNEI. Trimming took 5 bases from V and 4 from J; bases not matched to a gene: 7. The CDR3 extends over 14 amino acids. The CDR3 sequence: CASSRDRTGYEQYF. The CDR3 nucleotides are TGTGCCAGCAGTCGGGACAGGACGGGGTACGAGCAGTACTTC.

The chain has TRBV4-1 and TRBJ1-4; D uncertain. Germline assignment: CDR1 MGHRA and CDR2 YSYEKL. The CDR3 totals 12 residues. V lost 4 bases to trimming and J lost 7 bases, with 7 bases between them. CDR3 bases: TGCGCCAGCAGCCCCGCAGGTGAAAAACTGTTTTTT. Protein product: CASSPAGEKLFF.

This chain connects TRBV6-1 to TRBJ1-2, with 10 positions matching TRBD1. This CDR3 is built from 13 residues. Germline V gives CDR1 MNHNS, CDR2 SASEGT. Trimming removed 6 bases from V and 8 bases from J; junction bases left unmatched: 6. CDR3 region: CASSVDRGGGYTF. In DNA, the CDR3 is TGTGCCAGCAGCGTGGACAGGGGGGGAGGCTACACCTTC.

A single count supports this clone. The chain joins TRBV6-6 to TRBJ2-6; D remains ambiguous. V lost 7 bases, J lost 0 bases, and 4 bases lay in between. The CDR3 is 13 amino acids. Germline-derived CDR1 and CDR2 are MNHNY and SVGAGI (reference sequence). The CDR3 loop is CASTHSGANVLTF. The DNA of the CDR3 is TGTGCCAGCACCCACTCTGGGGCCAACGTCCTGACTTTC.

V is TRBV29-1 and J is TRBJ2-5; TRBD2 matches 8 bases. Germline CDR1 reads SQVTM; CDR2 reads ANQGSEA. With V trimmed by 7 bases and J by 4 bases, 14 bases remained unmatched. The CDR3 totals 15 residues. CDR3 bases: TGCAGCGCCACAACCGGGAGGGAGGTCGGAGAGACCCAGTACTTC. This encodes CSATTGREVGETQYF.

This clone has ten or more counts. The V gene is TRBV6-1, the J gene TRBJ1-5; D remains ambiguous. The germline V gene has CDR1 MNHNS and CDR2 SASEGT. This CDR3 is built from 13 residues. V lost 4 bases and J 0 bases, leaving 4 bases between the germline ends. The CDR3 loop reads CASSGNSNQPQHF. The CDR3 nucleotides are TGTGCCAGCAGTGGTAATAGCAATCAGCCCCAGCATTTT.

Comment on this clone: An end of the junction differs from the germline gene, which may be a read error. This sequence joins TRBV2 and TRBJ1-6; no definite D call. The CDR3 runs 12 residues. Germline CDR1 is SNHLY and CDR2 is FYNNEI. CDR3: CANSQGNSPLHF. As DNA, the CDR3 is TGTGCCAACAGTCAAGGGAATTCACCCCTCCACTTT.

V usage is TRBV15 and J usage is TRBJ2-7; D gene ambiguous. Trimming took 4 bases from V and 7 from J, leaving 17 bases between them. CDR1 LNHNV and CDR2 YYDKDF come from the germline V gene (reference sequence). The CDR3 contains 14 residues. This CDR3 is CATSILTPTKEQYF. The CDR3, as DNA: TGTGCCACCAGCATACTGACCCCGACGAAAGAGCAGTACTTC.

As DNA, the CDR3 is TGTGCCAGCAGCGAATACATAGCGGCTACGAACACCGGGGAGCTGTTTTTT. It specifies CASSEYIAATNTGELFF. The chain links TRBV9 to TRBJ2-2; TRBD2 is a possible D gene (6 bases). The CDR3 consists of 17 residues. The V gene lost 3 bases and the J gene lost 0 bases, with 15 bases spanning the gap. Germline CDR1 and CDR2: SGDLS and YYNGEE. Complete variable domain (other parts from reference TRBV9 and TRBJ2-2): DSGVTQTPKHLITATGQRVTLRCSPRSGDLSVYWYQQSLDQGLQFLIQYYNGEERAKGNILERFSAQQFPDLHSELNLSSLELGDSALYFCASSEYIAATNTGELFFGEGSRLTVL.

The chain carries TRBV2 and TRBJ1-2; D may be TRBD1 (5 bases). V dropped 6 bases and J dropped 8 bases, with 19 bases sitting between them. This CDR3 has 14 amino acids. CDR1 and CDR2 from the germline V gene are SNHLY and FYNNEI. In DNA, the CDR3 is TGTGCCAGCAGCACTCTCGGGGGGACTCGGGGCTACACCTTC. Residues: CASSTLGGTRGYTF.